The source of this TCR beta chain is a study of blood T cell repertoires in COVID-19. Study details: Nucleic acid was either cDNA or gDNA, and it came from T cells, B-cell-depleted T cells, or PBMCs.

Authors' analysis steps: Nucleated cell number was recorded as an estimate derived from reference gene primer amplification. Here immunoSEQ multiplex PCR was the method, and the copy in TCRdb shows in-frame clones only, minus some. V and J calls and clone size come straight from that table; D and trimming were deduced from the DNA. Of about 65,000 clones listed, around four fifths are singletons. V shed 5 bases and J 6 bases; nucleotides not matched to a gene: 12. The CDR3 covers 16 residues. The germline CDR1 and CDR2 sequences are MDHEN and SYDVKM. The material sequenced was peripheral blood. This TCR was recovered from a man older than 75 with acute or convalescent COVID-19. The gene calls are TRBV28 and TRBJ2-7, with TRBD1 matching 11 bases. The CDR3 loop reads CASSPSDGTGGIEQYF. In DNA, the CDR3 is TGTGCCAGCAGTCCATCGGACGGGACAGGGGGGATCGAGCAGTACTTC. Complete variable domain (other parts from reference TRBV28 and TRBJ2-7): DVKVTQSSRYLVKRTGEKVFLECVQDMDHENMFWYRQDPGLGLRLIYFSYDVKMKEKGDIPEGYSVSREKKERFSLILESASTNQTSMYLCASSPSDGTGGIEQYFGPGTRLTVT.